These 25 T cell receptor beta chains were all obtained from the same sample, sequenced in a study of blood T cell repertoires in COVID-19. Some clones are missing from TCRdb's copy, which holds only in-frame ones; the method was immunoSEQ multiplex PCR. The sample records about 92,000 clones, 80% being singletons. The sequenced material came from peripheral blood. The source of these receptors is a woman aged 70-85 years with acute or convalescent COVID-19.

The CDR3 region is CATSRAGDTEAFF. CDR3 DNA sequence: TGTGCCACCTCTAGGGCAGGGGACACTGAAGCTTTCTTT. The genes are TRBV10-3 and TRBJ1-1, with D possibly matching TRBD1 (6 bases). Germline-derived CDR1 and CDR2 are ENHRY and SYGVKD. The CDR3 runs to 13 residues. The V gene lost 10 bases and the J gene lost 3 bases, with 15 bases spanning the gap.

The V and J genes are TRBV24-1 and TRBJ2-2, with 13 bases matching TRBD2. This CDR3 is built from 17 residues. Trimming removed 3 bases from V and 8 bases from J; junction bases left unmatched: 8. CDR1 and CDR2 (germline): KGHDR, SFDVKD. The CDR3 DNA reads TGTGCCACCAGTGATCCTGGACTAGCGGGAGACGTAGGGGAGCTGTTTTTT. Amino acids: CATSDPGLAGDVGELFF.

This clone appeared once. The chain carries TRBV6-1 and TRBJ2-1; possible D gene TRBD2, 6 bases. Germline CDR1 and CDR2: MNHNS and SASEGT. The CDR3 is 16 residues long. V lost 3 bases to trimming and J lost 0 bases, with 12 bases between them. CDR3 sequence reads: CASSEDWGVSYNEQFF. In DNA form, the CDR3 reads TGTGCCAGCAGTGAGGACTGGGGGGTCTCCTACAATGAGCAGTTCTTC.

This clone was picked up a small number of times. This chain links TRBV7-2 with TRBJ2-2, with D perhaps TRBD2 (7 bases). V was trimmed by 4 bases and J by 4 bases, leaving 16 bases between them. Germline CDR1 and CDR2: SGHTA and FQGNSA. The CDR3 covers 16 residues. CDR3 residues: CASSSRGGFFTGELFF. DNA of the CDR3: TGTGCCAGCAGCTCAAGGGGGGGATTTTTCACCGGGGAGCTGTTTTTT.

This chain links TRBV30 with TRBJ1-2; D possibly corresponds to TRBD1 (6 bases). This CDR3 region has 13 residues. The germline V gene encodes CDR1 GTSNPN and CDR2 SVGIG (reference sequence). V lost 5 bases and J 8 bases, leaving 18 bases between the germline ends. The CDR3 loop is CAWFSGVHWGYTF. The CDR3 nucleotides read TGTGCCTGGTTTTCAGGGGTCCATTGGGGCTACACCTTC. Together with reference TRBV30 and TRBJ1-2, the CDR3 gives the full variable domain: SQTIHQWPATLVQPVGSPLSLECTVEGTSNPNLYWYRQAAGRGLQLLFYSVGIGQISSEVPQNLSASRPQDRQFILSSKKLLLSDSGFYLCAWFSGVHWGYTFGSGTRLTVV.

This chain uses TRBV30 with TRBJ1-3; 8 positions agree with TRBD1. Germline V gene lookup returns CDR1 GTSNPN and CDR2 SVGIG (reference sequence). J was trimmed by 5 bases and V by 4 bases; bases with no gene match: 13. CDR3 length equals 16 residues. The DNA for the CDR3 is TGTGCCTGGACCACTCAATCGGACAGGGTTCGAAACACCATATATTTT. Encoded protein: CAWTTQSDRVRNTIYF.

The chain employs TRBV5-4 and TRBJ1-2, with unresolved D. This CDR3 has 12 residues. V was shortened by 0 bases and J by 8 bases, with 8 bases between the two germline ends. From germline, CDR1 is SGHNT and CDR2 YYREEE (reference sequence). The CDR3: CASSLGQWGYTF. In nucleotides, the CDR3 is TGTGCCAGCAGCTTGGGGCAGTGGGGCTACACCTTC.

This CDR3 is CSVGARAGRQETQYF. The DNA of the CDR3 is TGCAGCGTGGGCGCGCGGGCGGGAAGGCAAGAGACCCAGTACTTC. J is TRBJ2-5 and V is TRBV29-1; TRBD2 is a possible D gene (6 bases). Germline CDR1 SQVTM, CDR2 ANQGSEA. The CDR3 covers 15 residues. V lost 6 bases and J 2 bases, leaving 19 bases between the germline ends.

The gene calls are TRBV28 and TRBJ2-7, with D possibly matching TRBD1 (6 bases). This CDR3 is built from 16 residues. The germline V and J ends were trimmed by 7 bases and 2 bases, with 21 bases remaining between them. CDR1 and CDR2 (germline): MDHEN, SYDVKM. The chain's CDR3 is CASIPMGHSIPYEQYF. The CDR3 coding sequence is TGTGCCAGCATCCCGATGGGACATTCTATCCCCTACGAGCAGTACTTC.

The rearrangement links TRBV20-1 to TRBJ1-4, with no clear D. The CDR3 is 13 amino acids. Germline CDR1 is DFQATT and CDR2 is SNEGSKA (reference sequence). V shed 3 bases and J shed 6 bases, with 11 bases lying between them. CDR3 residues: CSASRGWDEKLFF. CDR3 sequence (DNA): TGCAGTGCTAGTAGAGGGTGGGATGAAAAACTGTTTTTT.

Remarks on this clone: Sequence at one end of the junction differs from germline and may be a read error. The genes are TRBV10-3 and TRBJ2-7; TRBD2 matches at 7 bases. CDR1 and CDR2 (germline): ENHRY, SYGVKD. The CDR3 totals 15 residues. This CDR3 reads CATSESGTTSYEQYF. In DNA, the CDR3 is TGTGCCACCAGTGAGTCGGGGACTACCTCCTACGAGCAGTACTTC.

V and J are TRBV11-2 and TRBJ2-7; TRBD1 is a possible D gene (6 bases). V lost 6 bases and J 2 bases, leaving 17 bases between the germline ends. This CDR3 comprises 15 residues. In germline, CDR1 is SGHAT, CDR2 FQNNGV. The CDR3 protein is CASRHPGTLPYEQYF. The CDR3, as DNA: TGTGCCAGCAGACACCCAGGGACACTACCCTACGAGCAGTACTTC. The variable domain in full, with the rest retrieved from reference TRBV11-2 and TRBJ2-7, is EAGVAQSPRYKIIEKRQSVAFWCNPISGHATLYWYQQILGQGPKLLIQFQNNGVVDDSQLPKDRFSAERLKGVDSTLKIQPAKLEDSAVYLCASRHPGTLPYEQYFGPGTRLTVT.

The chain links TRBV5-6 to TRBJ2-2, with 7 bases lining up with TRBD2. Per the germline V gene, CDR1 is SGHDT and CDR2 is YYEEEE. The junction had 7 bases not matched to a gene; V was cut back by 0 bases and J by 2 bases. The CDR3 sequence is 17 residues long. Written as DNA, the CDR3 is TGTGCCAGCAGCTTGGGGGGCGGGAGTCTTAACACCGGGGAGCTGTTTTTT. It encodes CASSLGGGSLNTGELFF.

This clone has more than one count but fewer than ten. The genes are TRBV7-3 and TRBJ1-1, with a tentative D call TRBD1 (5 bases). Trimming took 2 bases from V and 5 from J, leaving 15 bases between them. The CDR3 is 15 amino acids. Germline-derived CDR1 and CDR2 are SGHTA and FQGTGA. CDR3 DNA: TGTGCCAGCAGCTTAGGGGACGGGGGTTGGACTGAAGCTTTCTTT. Its translation is CASSLGDGGWTEAFF.

This chain links TRBV7-8 with TRBJ1-4; D remains ambiguous. Germline V gives CDR1 SGHVS, CDR2 FQNEAQ. V lost 5 bases to trimming and J lost 0 bases, with 16 bases between them. The CDR3 consists of 17 residues. The CDR3 is CASSPPGRFATNEKLFF. Written as DNA, the CDR3 is TGTGCCAGCAGCCCGCCGGGGAGGTTCGCAACTAATGAAAAACTGTTTTTT.

This sequence joins TRBV5-1 and TRBJ2-3; D remains ambiguous. Per germline, CDR1 SGHRS and CDR2 YFSETQ. The germline V and J ends were trimmed by 2 bases and 0 bases, with 4 bases remaining between them. CDR3 length: 13 residues. Here the CDR3 reads CASSFSSTDTQYF. CDR3 DNA sequence: TGCGCCAGCAGCTTCTCTAGCACAGATACGCAGTATTTT.

This clone appeared once. This rearrangement joins TRBV6-2 or TRBV6-3 to TRBJ1-5; 8 bases line up with TRBD1. In germline, CDR1 is MNHEY, CDR2 SVGEGT. The CDR3 is made up of 14 amino acids. V shed 7 bases, J shed 7 bases, and the junction held 9 bases outside the gene matches. CDR3 bases: TGTGCCAGCACCCCGACAGGGGCCTGGCAGCCCCAGCATTTT. Translated, it gives CASTPTGAWQPQHF.

The V call is TRBV28, the J call TRBJ2-7; TRBD2 matches 10 bases. The V gene's germline CDR1 is MDHEN and CDR2 SYDVKM. The CDR3 is made up of 15 amino acids. With 6 bases clipped from V and 3 bases from J, the junction kept 8 bases outside the gene matches. CDR3 amino acids: CASSRGTSERYEQYF. DNA for the CDR3: TGTGCCAGCAGCCGGGGGACTAGCGAACGCTACGAGCAGTACTTC. The full variable domain, rest sourced from reference TRBV28 and TRBJ2-7, is DVKVTQSSRYLVKRTGEKVFLECVQDMDHENMFWYRQDPGLGLRLIYFSYDVKMKEKGDIPEGYSVSREKKERFSLILESASTNQTSMYLCASSRGTSERYEQYFGPGTRLTVT.

The chain recombines TRBV30 with TRBJ2-3; 10 nucleotides line up with TRBD1. CDR3 length: 13 amino acids. Germline CDR1 is GTSNPN and CDR2 is SVGIG (reference sequence). V lost 3 bases and J lost 4; bases outside the gene matches: 1. The CDR3, as DNA: TGTGCCTGGAGGGGGACAGGGGCAGATACGCAGTATTTT. The encoded protein is CAWRGTGADTQYF.

The CDR3 here is CASSTGGNEQFF. In nucleotides, the CDR3 is TGTGCCAGCAGTACGGGGGGTAATGAGCAGTTCTTC. The gene calls are TRBV2 and TRBJ2-1; TRBD2 agrees at 7 bases. The CDR3 runs 12 residues. V was pared by 5 bases and J by 7 bases, with 2 bases of the junction left unmatched. Germline CDR1 reads SNHLY; CDR2 reads FYNNEI.

V and J are TRBV19 and TRBJ2-2, with D possibly TRBD1 on 6 matching bases. The CDR3 runs 15 residues. Germline V gene lookup returns CDR1 LNHDA and CDR2 SQIVND (reference sequence). Deletions cut 6 bases from V and 1 base from J, with 12 bases between. Here the CDR3 reads CASSRIQGNTGELFF. The DNA of the CDR3 is TGTGCCAGTAGCCGCATACAGGGGAACACCGGGGAGCTGTTTTTT.

The chain recombines TRBV28 with TRBJ2-4; D is perhaps TRBD1 (7 bases). Trimming removed 10 bases at V and 7 bases at J, with 11 bases between. From germline, CDR1 is MDHEN and CDR2 SYDVKM. CDR3 length: 11 residues. The CDR3 bases are TGTGCCACTTCAGGGGGGAACATTCAGTACTTC. As protein: CATSGGNIQYF.

This chain links TRBV6-6 with TRBJ2-7; D might be TRBD1 (6 bases). Trimming pared 4 bases from V and 3 bases from J, leaving 13 bases between. Germline CDR1 reads MNHNY; CDR2 reads SVGAGI (reference sequence). The CDR3 runs to 14 residues. CDR3: CASSSQGRIYEQYF. The DNA of the CDR3 is TGTGCCAGCAGTTCACAGGGAAGAATCTACGAGCAGTACTTC.

V and J are TRBV5-1 and TRBJ2-7, with 9 bases aligning to TRBD2. V gave up 0 bases and J gave up 3 bases; unmatched junction bases: 4. This CDR3 is 15 amino acids long. From germline, CDR1 is SGHRS and CDR2 YFSETQ. The CDR3 sequence is CASSLDGTSLYEQYF. The CDR3, as DNA: TGCGCCAGCAGCTTGGATGGGACTAGCCTCTACGAGCAGTACTTC.

The rearrangement links TRBV28 to TRBJ2-7, with D possibly TRBD2 on 6 matching bases. Trimming removed 10 bases from V and 2 bases from J, with 12 bases in between. The CDR3 contains 12 residues. CDR1 is MDHEN, CDR2 SYDVKM, per germline. CDR3 sequence reads: CATHRGTYEQYF. The CDR3, as DNA: TGTGCCACTCACCGCGGGACCTACGAGCAGTACTTC.